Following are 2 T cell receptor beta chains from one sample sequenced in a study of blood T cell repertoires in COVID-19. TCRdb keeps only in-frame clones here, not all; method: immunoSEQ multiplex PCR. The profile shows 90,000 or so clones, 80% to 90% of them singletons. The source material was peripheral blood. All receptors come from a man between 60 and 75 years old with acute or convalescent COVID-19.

The CDR3 nucleotides are TGCGCCAGCAGCTTGGAGAGACTCCTCTACACCTTC. Its protein is CASSLERLLYTF. The genes are TRBV5-1 and TRBJ1-2, with D hard to call. Germline assignment: CDR1 SGHRS and CDR2 YFSETQ. Trimming pared 0 bases from V and 10 bases from J, leaving 10 bases between. The CDR3 loop spans 12 amino acids.

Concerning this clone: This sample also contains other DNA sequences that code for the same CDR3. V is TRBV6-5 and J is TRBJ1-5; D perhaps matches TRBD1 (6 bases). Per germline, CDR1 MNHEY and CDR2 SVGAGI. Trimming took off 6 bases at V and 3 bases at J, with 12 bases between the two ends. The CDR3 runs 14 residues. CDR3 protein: CASSTTGFNQPQHF. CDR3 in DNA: TGTGCCAGCAGCACCACAGGGTTCAATCAGCCCCAGCATTTT.